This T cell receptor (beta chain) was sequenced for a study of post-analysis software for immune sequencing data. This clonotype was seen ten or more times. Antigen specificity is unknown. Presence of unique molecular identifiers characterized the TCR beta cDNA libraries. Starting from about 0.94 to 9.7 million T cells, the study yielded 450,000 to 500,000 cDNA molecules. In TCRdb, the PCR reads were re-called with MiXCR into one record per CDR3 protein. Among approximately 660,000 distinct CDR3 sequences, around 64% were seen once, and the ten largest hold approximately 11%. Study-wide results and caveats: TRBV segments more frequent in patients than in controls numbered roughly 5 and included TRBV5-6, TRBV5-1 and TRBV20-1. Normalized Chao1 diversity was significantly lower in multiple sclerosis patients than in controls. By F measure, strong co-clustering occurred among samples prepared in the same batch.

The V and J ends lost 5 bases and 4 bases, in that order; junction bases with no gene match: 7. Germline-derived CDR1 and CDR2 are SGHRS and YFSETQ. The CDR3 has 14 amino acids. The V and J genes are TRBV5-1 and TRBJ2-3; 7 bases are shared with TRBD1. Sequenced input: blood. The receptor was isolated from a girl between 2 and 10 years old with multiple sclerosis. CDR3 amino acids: CASRTGQGADTQYF. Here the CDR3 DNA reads TGCGCCAGCAGAACTGGGCAGGGGGCAGATACGCAGTATTTT.